The rows below give T cell receptor beta chains drawn from one sample of a study of T cell responses to AZD1222 COVID-19 vaccine. Sequencing used immunoSEQ multiplex PCR; TCRdb keeps in-frame clones, though not all of them. The table records tens of thousands of clones, approximately 90% of them present only once. This specimen was peripheral blood, taken on day 0 of AZD1222 vaccination. These receptors all come from an adult in good health. CDR3s include the opening cysteine and the closing phenylalanine or tryptophan. D genes are given only for firm matches. Expanded clones are given a class, and other clones once, few, many or no size at all.

j_call,d_call,v_call,clone_size,cdr3_aa,cdr3_nt
TRBJ1-5,.,TRBV6-1,.,CASSDDRTYSNQPQHF,TGTGCCAGCAGTGACGACAGGACTTATAGCAATCAGCCCCAGCATTTT
TRBJ2-3,TRBD2,TRBV3-1/TRBV3-2,once,CASSPRPSGRGADTQYF,TGTGCCAGCAGCCCCCGCCCTAGCGGGAGAGGGGCAGATACGCAGTATTTT
TRBJ1-1,.,TRBV11-2,.,CATMPGMNTEAFF,TGTGCCACCATGCCCGGGATGAACACTGAAGCTTTCTTT
TRBJ1-4,TRBD1,TRBV19,.,CASSPGGSGEKLFF,TGTGCCAGTAGCCCAGGGGGCTCAGGTGAAAAACTGTTTTTT
TRBJ2-3,.,TRBV19,.,CATRATSTDTQYF,TGTGCCACTCGGGCGACTAGCACAGATACGCAGTATTTT
TRBJ2-6,.,TRBV29-1,.,CSVSRRGANVLTF,TGCAGCGTGAGTCGACGTGGGGCCAACGTCCTGACTTTC
TRBJ2-2,TRBD2,TRBV25-1,.,CASIGLANTGELFF,TGTGCCAGCATTGGACTAGCGAACACCGGGGAGCTGTTTTTT
TRBJ1-6,TRBD1,TRBV7-2,.,CASSLGGTQGALHF,TGTGCCAGCAGCTTAGGGGGGACCCAGGGGGCCCTCCACTTT
TRBJ2-5,.,TRBV5-1,.,CASSLVSASQAQETQYF,TGCGCCAGCAGCTTGGTTTCGGCGTCGCAAGCTCAAGAGACCCAGTACTTC
TRBJ1-3,.,TRBV14,.,CASSRLTGQSSGNTIYF,TGTGCCAGCAGCCGCCTTACGGGCCAAAGCTCTGGAAACACCATATATTTT
TRBJ1-1,.,TRBV6-5,.,CASSTANTEAFF,TGTGCCAGCAGTACAGCGAACACTGAAGCTTTCTTT
TRBJ2-1,.,TRBV15,.,CATSRDLVMDEQFF,TGTGCCACCAGCAGAGATCTGGTCATGGATGAGCAGTTCTTC
TRBJ2-7,.,TRBV12-5,.,CASGFGGNYEQYF,TGTGCTAGTGGTTTTGGGGGAAACTACGAGCAGTACTTC
TRBJ1-1,.,TRBV27,.,CASSYQDRLEAFF,TGTGCCAGCAGTTACCAGGACAGACTGGAAGCTTTCTTT
TRBJ2-3,TRBD2,TRBV25-1,.,CASSDSLAGGGTDTQYF,TGTGCCAGCAGTGACTCGCTAGCGGGAGGGGGCACAGATACGCAGTATTTT
TRBJ2-5,TRBD2,TRBV13,.,CASSYGTSGQETQYF,TGTGCCAGCAGCTATGGGACTAGCGGCCAAGAGACCCAGTACTTC
TRBJ2-7,TRBD1,TRBV5-1,once,CASSLSVGTGVEQYF,TGCGCCAGCAGCTTGTCAGTGGGGACAGGGGTCGAGCAGTACTTC
TRBJ2-3,TRBD2,TRBV6-2/TRBV6-3,.,CASSYPASGGSSTDTQYF,TGTGCCAGCAGTTACCCGGCTAGCGGGGGCTCGAGCACAGATACGCAGTATTTT
TRBJ2-5,TRBD2,TRBV19,.,CASSARTSGTGTQYF,TGTGCCAGTAGTGCGAGGACTAGCGGCACTGGGACCCAGTACTTC
TRBJ1-6,TRBD1,TRBV3-1/TRBV3-2,.,CASSQAGGWVGSPLHF,TGTGCCAGCAGCCAAGCAGGGGGCTGGGTAGGTTCACCCCTCCACTTT
TRBJ2-7,.,TRBV5-6,.,CASAPNGAPREQYF,TGTGCCAGCGCCCCTAATGGGGCCCCCCGCGAGCAGTACTTC
TRBJ1-3,TRBD1,TRBV7-2,.,CASSYKQGVGNTIYF,TGTGCCAGCAGTTATAAACAGGGGGTCGGAAACACCATATATTTT
TRBJ2-1,.,TRBV5-6,.,CASSLGVEQFF,TGTGCCAGCAGCTTGGGGGTTGAGCAGTTCTTC
TRBJ1-4,.,TRBV3-1/TRBV3-2,.,CAASNPGNEKLFF,TGTGCCGCCAGCAACCCAGGGAATGAAAAACTGTTTTTT
TRBJ2-3,.,TRBV4-1,.,CASSQESGSSTDTQYF,TGCGCCAGCAGCCAAGAAAGCGGTTCCAGCACAGATACGCAGTATTTT
TRBJ2-5,.,TRBV28,.,CASSFLADRVSQETQYF,TGTGCCAGCAGTTTTCTTGCGGACAGAGTATCCCAAGAGACCCAGTACTTC
TRBJ2-7,TRBD1,TRBV5-4,.,CASSQGQTGDEQYF,TGTGCCAGCAGCCAGGGACAGACTGGTGACGAGCAGTACTTC
TRBJ2-3,.,TRBV30,.,CAWSVQDTQYF,TGTGCCTGGAGTGTACAGGATACGCAGTATTTT
TRBJ1-3,.,TRBV4-3,few,CASSQAAGISGNTIYF,TGCGCCAGCAGCCAAGCGGCTGGAATCTCTGGAAACACCATATATTTT
TRBJ1-2,.,TRBV7-2,.,CASSLTGEYGYTF,TGTGCCAGCAGCTTAACAGGAGAATATGGCTACACCTTC
TRBJ1-4,TRBD1,TRBV27,.,CASASRGLDEKLFF,TGTGCCAGCGCCTCGAGGGGGCTTGATGAAAAACTGTTTTTT
TRBJ2-7,TRBD1,TRBV4-1,.,CASSLRQGPYEQYF,TGCGCCAGCAGCCTTCGACAGGGACCCTACGAGCAGTACTTC
TRBJ2-7,.,TRBV27,.,CAIGTDPFYEQYF,TGTGCCATTGGGACGGACCCATTCTACGAGCAGTACTTC
TRBJ1-4,.,TRBV5-1,.,CASSSQTGTNEKLFF,TGCGCCAGCAGCTCCCAGACAGGCACTAATGAAAAACTGTTTTTT
TRBJ2-1,.,TRBV5-6,.,CASSLQDEQFF,TGTGCCAGCAGCCTACAAGATGAGCAGTTCTTC
TRBJ1-5,TRBD1,TRBV6-4,.,CASSKDRDQPQHF,TGTGCCAGCAGCAAGGACAGGGATCAGCCCCAGCATTTT
TRBJ2-7,.,TRBV29-1,few,CSVDNQGGGHEQYF,TGCAGCGTAGATAACCAGGGGGGAGGACACGAGCAGTACTTC
TRBJ1-1,.,TRBV10-3,.,CAIRGDLNTEAFF,TGTGCCATCAGGGGGGATCTCAACACTGAAGCTTTCTTT
TRBJ2-2,TRBD1,TRBV18,once,CASSPSADRGTGELFF,TGTGCCAGCTCACCATCGGCGGACAGGGGCACCGGGGAGCTGTTTTTT
TRBJ2-3,.,TRBV7-3,few,CASSTGLRSTDTQYF,TGTGCCAGCAGCACCGGACTCCGTAGCACAGATACGCAGTATTTT
TRBJ1-4,.,TRBV5-1,.,CASRIRGGSEKLFF,TGCGCCAGCAGGATCCGGGGGGGAAGCGAAAAACTGTTTTTT
TRBJ1-3,.,TRBV6-5,.,CASSTGTGNTIYF,TGTGCCAGCAGTACTGGGACTGGAAACACCATATATTTT
TRBJ1-1,.,TRBV7-3,.,CASSLQEDTEAFF,TGTGCCAGCAGCTTGCAGGAGGACACTGAAGCTTTCTTT
TRBJ1-1,.,TRBV7-9,.,CASSLATGTSVGTEAFF,TGTGCCAGCAGCTTAGCCACCGGGACGTCGGTTGGTACTGAAGCTTTCTTT
TRBJ1-1,.,TRBV3-1/TRBV3-2,once,CASSPGDREAFF,TGTGCCAGCAGCCCGGGAGACAGGGAAGCTTTCTTT
TRBJ2-7,TRBD2,TRBV3-1/TRBV3-2,.,CASSRGSSGRGYEQYF,TGTGCCAGCAGCCGGGGCTCCAGCGGGAGAGGCTACGAGCAGTACTTC